These 22 T cell receptor beta chains were all obtained from the same sample, sequenced in a study of chemoradiotherapy in HPV16-positive cancers. TCRdb's copy holds only in-frame clones and misses some; the assay was immunoSEQ multiplex PCR. The sample has 25,000 to 30,000 clones; 90% to 95% are singletons. Sequencing used blood, obtained from a patient who underwent chemoradiotherapy. The receptors here all came from a human donor with HPV-associated anogenital cancer.

The V call is TRBV19, the J call TRBJ2-7; 8 nucleotides line up with TRBD1. In germline, CDR1 is LNHDA, CDR2 SQIVND (reference sequence). With V trimmed by 4 bases and J by 3 bases, 8 bases remained unmatched. The CDR3 is 15 amino acids. The CDR3 is CASSTDRTGNYEQYF. CDR3 nucleotide sequence: TGTGCCAGTAGTACCGACAGGACAGGGAACTACGAGCAGTACTTC.

The V and J genes are TRBV9 and TRBJ2-7; 7 bases are a match to TRBD1. CDR1 and CDR2 (germline): SGDLS, YYNGEE. The CDR3 has 14 residues. Trimming took 0 bases from V and 4 from J; bases not matched to a gene: 4. The CDR3 nucleotides read TGTGCCAGCAGCGTAGGGACAGGAGTATACGAGCAGTACTTC. Protein sequence: CASSVGTGVYEQYF.

The V gene is TRBV10-3, the J gene TRBJ2-1; D is uncertain. The germline gives CDR1 ENHRY, CDR2 SYGVKD. There are 14 residues in the CDR3. The germline V and J ends were trimmed by 2 bases and 6 bases, with 11 bases remaining between them. The CDR3 region is CAISEPPVGNEQFF. In nucleotides, the CDR3 is TGTGCCATCAGTGAGCCCCCGGTGGGCAATGAGCAGTTCTTC.

The J gene is TRBJ1-2, the V gene TRBV9; tentative D call: TRBD1 (5 bases). This CDR3 comprises 12 residues. CDR1 and CDR2 (germline): SGDLS, YYNGEE. V was shortened by 0 bases and J by 7 bases, with 7 bases between the two germline ends. The CDR3 bases are TGTGCCAGCAGCGTAGGGGGGGGTGGCTACACCTTC. Protein product: CASSVGGGGYTF.

The V and J genes are TRBV28 and TRBJ1-1; TRBD1 matches at 7 bases. Germline V lookup: CDR1 MDHEN, CDR2 SYDVKM. This CDR3 is built from 15 residues. V dropped 6 bases and J dropped 0; count of bases not matched to a gene: 7. The CDR3 loop reads CASRSTGRLNTEAFF. The CDR3 DNA follows: TGTGCCAGCAGATCGACAGGGCGCCTGAACACTGAAGCTTTCTTT.

This clone was picked up one time. The chain joins TRBV7-2 to TRBJ1-5, with 9 positions matching TRBD1. Germline CDR1 and CDR2: SGHTA and FQGNSA. The CDR3 has 16 residues. J lost 0 bases, V lost 4 bases, and 4 bases had no gene match. CDR3 coding DNA: TGTGCCAGCAGCTCAAGACAGGGGGTTAGCAATCAGCCCCAGCATTTT. Translating gives CASSSRQGVSNQPQHF.

V usage is TRBV18 and J usage is TRBJ1-5; D not certain. CDR1 and CDR2 (germline): KGHSH, LQKENI. CDR3 size: 15 residues. The V end lost 3 bases, the J end lost 4 bases, and 13 bases lay between the germline ends. The DNA for the CDR3 is TGTGCCAGCTCACCGCCACCGGCACTTAATCAGCCCCAGCATTTT. This translates into CASSPPPALNQPQHF.

The J gene is TRBJ1-2, the V gene TRBV18, with no clear D. The V gene's germline CDR1 is KGHSH and CDR2 LQKENI. The CDR3 length is 12 residues. V was clipped by 0 bases and J by 8 bases, with 7 bases between them. The CDR3, as DNA: TGTGCCAGCTCACCACCGGAAGGCGGCTACACCTTC. It specifies CASSPPEGGYTF. The whole variable domain, remainder taken from reference TRBV18 and TRBJ1-2, is NAGVMQNPRHLVRRRGQEARLRCSPMKGHSHVYWYRQLPEEGLKFMVYLQKENIIDESGMPKERFSAEFPKEGPSILRIQQVVRGDSAAYFCASSPPEGGYTFGSGTRLTVV.

The rearrangement uses TRBV6-5 and TRBJ1-4; the D is unclear. Germline assignment: CDR1 MNHEY and CDR2 SVGAGI. The V and J ends lost 7 bases and 0 bases respectively, with 12 bases between them. This CDR3 spans 15 amino acids. The CDR3 spells CASTTNPATNEKLFF. CDR3 nucleotide sequence: TGTGCCAGCACAACAAATCCCGCAACTAATGAAAAACTGTTTTTT.

V gene TRBV6-4 combines with J gene TRBJ2-5, with D possibly TRBD2 on 5 matching bases. Germline V CDR1 and CDR2: MRHNA, SNTAGT. The V gene lost 4 bases and the J gene lost 1 base, with 19 bases spanning the gap. The CDR3 length is 17 residues. CDR3: CASSGASREYIQETQYF. DNA for the CDR3: TGTGCCAGCAGTGGGGCATCGAGGGAGTACATCCAAGAGACCCAGTACTTC.

The chain has TRBV5-1 and TRBJ2-5; D perhaps matches TRBD1 (6 bases). V was pared by 0 bases and J by 1 base, with 13 bases between. This CDR3 contains 16 residues. Germline CDR1 and CDR2: SGHRS and YFSETQ. The CDR3 reads CASSLAATGPQETQYF. The CDR3, as DNA: TGCGCCAGCAGCTTGGCAGCTACAGGGCCCCAAGAGACCCAGTACTTC.

This chain links TRBV7-9 with TRBJ1-4, with D possibly matching TRBD1 (5 bases). Germline V gene lookup returns CDR1 SEHNR and CDR2 FQNEAQ (reference sequence). There are 16 residues in the CDR3. Trimming took off 5 bases at V and 2 bases at J, with 15 bases between the two ends. In DNA form, the CDR3 reads TGTGCCAGCAGCCTTTGGAGGGGAGGCACTAATGAAAAACTGTTTTTT. It specifies CASSLWRGGTNEKLFF.

The genes are TRBV6-5 and TRBJ2-5; D is unresolved. Trimming cost V 2 bases and J 5 bases, with 9 bases left between them. In germline, CDR1 is MNHEY, CDR2 SVGAGI. CDR3 size: 13 residues. The CDR3 sequence is CASSYQSQETQYF. The DNA for the CDR3 is TGTGCCAGCAGTTACCAGTCTCAGGAGACCCAGTACTTC.

The rearrangement links TRBV5-5 to TRBJ1-5; the D gene is possibly TRBD1 (6 bases). Germline lookup yields CDR1 SGHKS and CDR2 YYEKEE (reference sequence). The V end was cut by 3 bases, the J end by 1 base, with 11 bases between. The CDR3 contains 15 residues. The CDR3 sequence is CASSSGQSSNQPQHF. The CDR3 DNA sequence: TGTGCCAGCAGCTCCGGACAGTCCAGCAATCAGCCCCAGCATTTT.

The V call is TRBV7-2, the J call TRBJ2-1; D not resolved. Germline loops: CDR1 SGHTA, CDR2 FQGNSA. Trimming removed 5 bases from V and 3 bases from J, with 17 bases in between. The CDR3 runs to 16 residues. For the CDR3, the DNA is TGTGCCAGCAGCGCCCACTGGGATGGGATCTACAATGAGCAGTTCTTC. This encodes CASSAHWDGIYNEQFF.

The J gene is TRBJ1-1, the V gene TRBV7-2; tentative D call: TRBD1 (5 bases). This CDR3 has 14 residues. CDR1 SGHTA and CDR2 FQGNSA come from the germline V gene. Trimming cost V 2 bases and J 5 bases, with 12 bases left between them. CDR3 sequence: CASSLQGGRTEAFF. For the CDR3, the DNA is TGTGCCAGCAGCTTACAGGGAGGGCGAACTGAAGCTTTCTTT.

The chain has TRBV30 and TRBJ1-5, with D unresolved. The germline V gene has CDR1 GTSNPN and CDR2 SVGIG (reference sequence). This CDR3 region has 14 residues. The V end lost 0 bases, the J end lost 0 bases, and 6 bases lay between the germline ends. The CDR3 DNA sequence: TGTGCCTGGAGTGTACGAAATAGCAATCAGCCCCAGCATTTT. Translating gives CAWSVRNSNQPQHF.

This sequence joins TRBV19 and TRBJ2-7; no reliable D call. CDR1 is LNHDA and CDR2 is SQIVND in the germline V gene (reference sequence). CDR3 length equals 11 residues. V was pared by 4 bases and J by 3 bases, with 4 bases between. CDR3 bases: TGTGCCAGTAGTAGTGGCTACGAGCAGTACTTC. Amino acids: CASSSGYEQYF.

The rearrangement uses TRBV6-6 and TRBJ2-7; D gene ambiguous. The V gene lost 2 bases and the J gene lost 5 bases, with 16 bases spanning the gap. From germline, CDR1 is MNHNY and CDR2 SVGAGI (reference sequence). The CDR3 runs 15 residues. For the CDR3, the DNA is TGTGCCAGCAGTTACGCGGCGATGGGCGAGGACGAGCAGTACTTC. Translated: CASSYAAMGEDEQYF.

This clone appeared a single time. The rearrangement uses TRBV11-2 and TRBJ2-4, with D possibly matching TRBD1 (5 bases). The CDR3 has 17 amino acids. V gave up 1 base and J gave up 3 bases, with 16 bases separating them. Per germline, CDR1 SGHAT and CDR2 FQNNGV. DNA for the CDR3: TGTGCCAGCAGCTTAGGGGGCCTTCAGTCGGGCAAAAACATTCAGTACTTC. Translating gives CASSLGGLQSGKNIQYF.

The rearrangement uses TRBV29-1 and TRBJ2-2; D is unresolved. The germline CDR1 and CDR2 sequences are SQVTM and ANQGSEA. The CDR3 consists of 11 residues. V shed 6 bases and J shed 5 bases, with 7 bases lying between them. Here the CDR3 reads CSVLITGELFF. In DNA, the CDR3 is TGCAGCGTGCTCATTACCGGGGAGCTGTTTTTT.

V usage is TRBV14 and J usage is TRBJ1-6; TRBD1 matches at 9 bases. Germline V gene lookup returns CDR1 SGHDN and CDR2 FVKESK. The length of the CDR3 is 12 residues. Trimming at V came to 8 bases and at J to 12 bases, leaving 5 bases not matched to a gene. CDR3 in amino acids: CASGQGFGPLHF. The CDR3 DNA reads as TGTGCCAGCGGACAGGGGTTCGGACCCCTCCACTTT.